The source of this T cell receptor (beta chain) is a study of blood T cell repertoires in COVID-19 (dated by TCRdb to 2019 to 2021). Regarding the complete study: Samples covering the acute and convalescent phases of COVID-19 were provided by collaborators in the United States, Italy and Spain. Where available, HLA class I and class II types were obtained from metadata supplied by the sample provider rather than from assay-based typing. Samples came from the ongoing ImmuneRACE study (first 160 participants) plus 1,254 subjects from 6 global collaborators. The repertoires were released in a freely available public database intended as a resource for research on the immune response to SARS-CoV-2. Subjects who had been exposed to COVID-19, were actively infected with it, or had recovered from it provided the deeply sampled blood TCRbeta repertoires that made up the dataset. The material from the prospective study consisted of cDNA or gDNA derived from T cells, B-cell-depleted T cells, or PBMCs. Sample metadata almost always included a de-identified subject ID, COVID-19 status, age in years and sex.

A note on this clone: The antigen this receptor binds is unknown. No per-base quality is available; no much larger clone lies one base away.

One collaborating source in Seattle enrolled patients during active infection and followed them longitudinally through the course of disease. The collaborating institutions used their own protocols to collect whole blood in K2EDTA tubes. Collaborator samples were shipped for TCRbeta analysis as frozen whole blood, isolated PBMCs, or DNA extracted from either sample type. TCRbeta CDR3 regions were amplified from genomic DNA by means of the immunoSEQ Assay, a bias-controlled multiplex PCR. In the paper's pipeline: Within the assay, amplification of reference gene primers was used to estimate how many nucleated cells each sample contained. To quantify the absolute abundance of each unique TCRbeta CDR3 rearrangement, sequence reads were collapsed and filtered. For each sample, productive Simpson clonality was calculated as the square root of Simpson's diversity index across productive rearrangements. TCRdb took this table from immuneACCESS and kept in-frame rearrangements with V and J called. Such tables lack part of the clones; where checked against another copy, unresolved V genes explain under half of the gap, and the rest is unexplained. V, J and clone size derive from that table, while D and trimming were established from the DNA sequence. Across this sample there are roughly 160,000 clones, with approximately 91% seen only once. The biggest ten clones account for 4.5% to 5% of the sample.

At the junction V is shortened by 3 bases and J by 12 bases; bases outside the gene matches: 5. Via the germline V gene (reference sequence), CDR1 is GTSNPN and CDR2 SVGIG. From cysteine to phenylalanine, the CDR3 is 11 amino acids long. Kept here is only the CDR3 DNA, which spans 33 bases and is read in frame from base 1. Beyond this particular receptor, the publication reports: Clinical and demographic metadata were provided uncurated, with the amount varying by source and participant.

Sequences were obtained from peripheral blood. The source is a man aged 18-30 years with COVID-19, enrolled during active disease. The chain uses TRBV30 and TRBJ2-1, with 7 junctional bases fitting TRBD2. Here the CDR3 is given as CAWRLAVGQFF. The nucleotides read TGTGCCTGGAGGCTAGCGGTTGGGCAGTTCTTC.